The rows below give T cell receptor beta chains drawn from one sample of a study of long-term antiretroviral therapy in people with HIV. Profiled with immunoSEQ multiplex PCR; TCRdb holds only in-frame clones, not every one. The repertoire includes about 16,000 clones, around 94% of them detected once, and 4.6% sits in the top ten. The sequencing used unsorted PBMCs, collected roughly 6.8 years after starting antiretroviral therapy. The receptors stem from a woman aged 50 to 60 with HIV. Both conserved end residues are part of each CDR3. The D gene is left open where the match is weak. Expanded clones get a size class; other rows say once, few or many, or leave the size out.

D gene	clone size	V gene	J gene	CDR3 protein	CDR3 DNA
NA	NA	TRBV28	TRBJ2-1	CASSGTGLRYLAAYNEQFF	TGTGCCAGCAGCGGGACGGGACTTCGATACTTGGCTGCCTACAATGAGCAGTTCTTC
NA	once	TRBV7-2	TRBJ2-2	CASSLALVTGELFF	TGTGCCAGCAGCTTAGCACTAGTCACCGGGGAGCTGTTTTTT
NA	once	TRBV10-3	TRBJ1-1	CAMAQGMNTEAFF	TGTGCCATGGCCCAGGGGATGAACACTGAAGCTTTCTTT
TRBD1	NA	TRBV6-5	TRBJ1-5	CASSDRDNQPQHF	TGTGCCAGCAGTGACAGGGATAATCAGCCCCAGCATTTT
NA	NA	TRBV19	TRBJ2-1	CASSVAAYNEQFF	TGTGCCAGTAGTGTAGCGGCCTACAATGAGCAGTTCTTC
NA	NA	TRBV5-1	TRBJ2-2	CASSGGPPNTGELFF	TGCGCCAGCAGCGGGGGGCCTCCGAACACCGGGGAGCTGTTTTTT
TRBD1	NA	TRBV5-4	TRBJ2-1	CASRVGGSGSSYNEQLF	TGTGCCAGCAGGGTAGGGGGCTCTGGGAGCTCCTACAATGAGCAGCTCTTC
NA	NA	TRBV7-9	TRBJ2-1	CASSLVLGNNEQFF	TGTGCCAGCAGCTTAGTACTAGGAAACAATGAGCAGTTCTTC
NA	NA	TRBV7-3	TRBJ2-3	CASSPGGGIGGNTQYF	TGTGCCAGCAGCCCCGGGGGCGGGATCGGGGGTAATACGCAGTATTTT
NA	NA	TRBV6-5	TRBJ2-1	CASSYVRGNEQFF	TGTGCCAGCAGTTACGTGAGGGGCAATGAGCAGTTCTTC
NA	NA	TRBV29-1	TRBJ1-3	CSAEASGNTIYF	TGCAGCGCTGAGGCCTCTGGAAACACCATATATTTT
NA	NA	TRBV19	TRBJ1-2	CASSAAQANLYGYTF	TGTGCCAGTAGTGCCGCCCAGGCTAACCTCTATGGCTACACCTTC
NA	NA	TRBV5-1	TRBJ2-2	CASSFKGAGELFF	TGCGCCAGCAGCTTTAAGGGGGCCGGGGAGCTGTTTTTT
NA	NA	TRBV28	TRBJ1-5	CASSFGGPNQPQHF	TGTGCCAGCAGTTTTGGGGGGCCCAATCAGCCCCAGCATTTT
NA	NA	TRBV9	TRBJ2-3	CASSIREDSTDTQYF	TGTGCCAGCAGCATCAGGGAGGATAGCACAGATACGCAGTATTTT
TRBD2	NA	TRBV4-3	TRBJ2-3	CASSQDAASGRDTQYF	TGCGCCAGCAGCCAAGATGCGGCTAGCGGGAGAGATACGCAGTATTTT
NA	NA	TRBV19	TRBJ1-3	CASSRGRGSGNTIYF	TGTGCCAGTAGTCGGGGCAGGGGCTCTGGAAACACCATATATTTT
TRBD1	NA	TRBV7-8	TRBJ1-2	CASSLVGGAWGYTF	TGTGCCAGCAGCTTGGTAGGGGGCGCGTGGGGCTACACCTTC
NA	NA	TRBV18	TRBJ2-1	CASSSRGVGANEQFF	TGTGCCAGCTCAAGCAGGGGGGTAGGGGCCAATGAGCAGTTCTTC
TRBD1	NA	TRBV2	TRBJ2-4	CAILGTGDPKNIQYF	TGTGCCATCCTTGGGACAGGGGATCCCAAAAACATTCAGTACTTC
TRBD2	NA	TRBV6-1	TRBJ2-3	CATGLASTDTQYF	TGTGCCACCGGACTAGCGAGCACAGATACGCAGTATTTT
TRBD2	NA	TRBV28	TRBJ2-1	CASRPSGRYEQFF	TGTGCCAGCAGACCTAGCGGGAGGTATGAGCAGTTCTTC
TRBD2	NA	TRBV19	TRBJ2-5	CASSPLAGGGETQYF	TGTGCCAGTAGCCCTCTAGCGGGAGGGGGGGAGACCCAGTACTTC
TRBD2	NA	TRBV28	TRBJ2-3	CASSWTSGSTTDTQYF	TGTGCCAGCAGTTGGACTAGCGGGAGTACCACAGATACGCAGTATTTT
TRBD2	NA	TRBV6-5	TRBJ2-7	CASSYSILADYYEQYF	TGTGCCAGCAGTTACTCAATACTAGCGGACTACTACGAGCAGTACTTC
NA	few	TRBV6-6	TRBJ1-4	CASSSFPGWDEKLFF	TGTGCCAGCAGTTCCTTCCCCGGGTGGGATGAAAAACTGTTTTTT
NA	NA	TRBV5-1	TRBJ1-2	CASSFESSYGYTF	TGCGCCAGCAGCTTCGAGAGTTCTTATGGCTACACCTTC
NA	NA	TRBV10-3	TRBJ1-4	CAISDSAQEKLFF	TGTGCCATCAGTGATTCGGCACAGGAAAAACTGTTTTTT